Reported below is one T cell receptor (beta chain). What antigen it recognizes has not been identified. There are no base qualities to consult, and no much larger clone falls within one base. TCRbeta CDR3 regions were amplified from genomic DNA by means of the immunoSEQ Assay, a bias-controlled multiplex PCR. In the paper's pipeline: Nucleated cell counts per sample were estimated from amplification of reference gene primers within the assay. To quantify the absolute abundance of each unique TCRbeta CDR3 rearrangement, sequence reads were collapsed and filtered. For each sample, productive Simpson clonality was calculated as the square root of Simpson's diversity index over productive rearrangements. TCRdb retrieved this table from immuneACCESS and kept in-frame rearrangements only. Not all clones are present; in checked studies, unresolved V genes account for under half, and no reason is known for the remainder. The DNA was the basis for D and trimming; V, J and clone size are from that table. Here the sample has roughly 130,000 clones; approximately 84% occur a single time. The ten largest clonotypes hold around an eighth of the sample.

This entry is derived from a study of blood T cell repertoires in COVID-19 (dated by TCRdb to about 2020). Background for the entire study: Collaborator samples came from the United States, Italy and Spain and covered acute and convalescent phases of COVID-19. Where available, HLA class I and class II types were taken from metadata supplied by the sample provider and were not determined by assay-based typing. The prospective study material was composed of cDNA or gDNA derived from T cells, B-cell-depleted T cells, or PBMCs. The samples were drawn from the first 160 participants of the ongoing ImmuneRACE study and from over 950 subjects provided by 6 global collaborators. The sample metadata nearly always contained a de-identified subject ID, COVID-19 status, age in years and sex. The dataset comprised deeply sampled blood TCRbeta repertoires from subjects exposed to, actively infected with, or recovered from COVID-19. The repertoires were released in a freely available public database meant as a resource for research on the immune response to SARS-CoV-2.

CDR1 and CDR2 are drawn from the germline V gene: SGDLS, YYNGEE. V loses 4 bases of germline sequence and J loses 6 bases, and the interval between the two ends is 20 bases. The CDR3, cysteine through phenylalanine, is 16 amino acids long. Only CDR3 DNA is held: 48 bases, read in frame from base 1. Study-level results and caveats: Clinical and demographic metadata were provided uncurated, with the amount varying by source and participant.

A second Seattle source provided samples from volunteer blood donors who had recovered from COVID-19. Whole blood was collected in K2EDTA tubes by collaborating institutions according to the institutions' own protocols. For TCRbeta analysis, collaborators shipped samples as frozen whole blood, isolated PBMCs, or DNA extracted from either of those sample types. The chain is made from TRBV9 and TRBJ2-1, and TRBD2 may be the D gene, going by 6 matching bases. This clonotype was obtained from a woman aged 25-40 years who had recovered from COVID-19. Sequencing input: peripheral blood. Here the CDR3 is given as CASSSRGGTLGNEQFF. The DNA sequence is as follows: TGTGCCAGCAGCTCCCGCGGCGGGACCCTTGGCAATGAGCAGTTCTTC.